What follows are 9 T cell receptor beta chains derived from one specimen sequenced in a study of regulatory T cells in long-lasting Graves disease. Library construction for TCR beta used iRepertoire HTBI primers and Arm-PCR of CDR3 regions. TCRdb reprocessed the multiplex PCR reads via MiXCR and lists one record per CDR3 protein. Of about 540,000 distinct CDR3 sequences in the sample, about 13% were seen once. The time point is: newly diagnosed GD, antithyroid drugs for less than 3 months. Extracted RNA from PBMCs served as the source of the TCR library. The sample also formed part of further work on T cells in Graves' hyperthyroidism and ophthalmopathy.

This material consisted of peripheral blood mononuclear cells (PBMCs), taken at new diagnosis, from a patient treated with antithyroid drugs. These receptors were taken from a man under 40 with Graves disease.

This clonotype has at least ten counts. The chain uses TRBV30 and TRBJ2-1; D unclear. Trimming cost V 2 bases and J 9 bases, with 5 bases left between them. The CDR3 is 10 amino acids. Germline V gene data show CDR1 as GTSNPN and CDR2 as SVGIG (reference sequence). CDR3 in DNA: TGTGCCTGGAGTTCGGGTGAGCAGTTCTTC. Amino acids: CAWSSGEQFF.

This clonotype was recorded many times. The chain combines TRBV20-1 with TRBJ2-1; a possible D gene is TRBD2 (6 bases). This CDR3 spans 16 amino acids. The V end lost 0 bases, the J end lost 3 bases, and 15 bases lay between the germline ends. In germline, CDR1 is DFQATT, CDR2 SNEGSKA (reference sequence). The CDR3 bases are TGCAGTGCTAGAGATCCGGGGGAGCCCCACTACAATGAGCAGTTCTTC. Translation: CSARDPGEPHYNEQFF.

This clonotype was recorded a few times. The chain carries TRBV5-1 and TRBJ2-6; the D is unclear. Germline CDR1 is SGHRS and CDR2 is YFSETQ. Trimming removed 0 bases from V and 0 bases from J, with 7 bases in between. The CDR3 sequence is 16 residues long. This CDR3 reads CASSLAEVSGANVLTF. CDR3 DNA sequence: TGCGCCAGCAGCTTGGCCGAGGTCTCTGGGGCCAACGTCCTGACTTTC. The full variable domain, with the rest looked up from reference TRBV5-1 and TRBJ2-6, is KAGVTQTPRYLIKTRGQQVTLSCSPISGHRSVSWYQQTPGQGLQFLFEYFSETQRNKGNFPGRFSGRQFSNSRSEMNVSTLELGDSALYLCASSLAEVSGANVLTFGAGSRLTVL.

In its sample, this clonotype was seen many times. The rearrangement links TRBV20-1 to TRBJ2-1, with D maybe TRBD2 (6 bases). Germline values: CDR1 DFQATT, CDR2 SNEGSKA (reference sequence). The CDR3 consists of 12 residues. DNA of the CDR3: TGCAGCGGGGAGGATTTCTACAATGAGCAGTTCTTC. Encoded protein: CSGEDFYNEQFF.

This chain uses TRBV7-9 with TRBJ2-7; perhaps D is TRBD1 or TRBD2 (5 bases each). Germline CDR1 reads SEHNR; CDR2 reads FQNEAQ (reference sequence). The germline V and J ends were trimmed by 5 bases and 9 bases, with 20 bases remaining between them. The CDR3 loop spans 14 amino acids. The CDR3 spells CASSLGFEGPGQYF. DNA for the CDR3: TGTGCCAGCAGCCTCGGCTTTGAGGGGCCCGGGCAGTACTTC. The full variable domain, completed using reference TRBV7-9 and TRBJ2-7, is DTGVSQNPRHKITKRGQNVTFRCDPISEHNRLYWYRQTLGQGPEFLTYFQNEAQLEKSRLLSDRFSAERPKGSFSTLEIQRTEQGDSAMYLCASSLGFEGPGQYFGPGTRLTVT.

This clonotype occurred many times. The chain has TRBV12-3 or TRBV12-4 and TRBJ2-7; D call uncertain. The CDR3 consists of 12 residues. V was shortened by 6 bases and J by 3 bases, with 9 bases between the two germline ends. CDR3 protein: CASSPPGYEQYF. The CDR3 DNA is TGTGCCAGCAGCCCGCCAGGCTACGAGCAGTACTTC.

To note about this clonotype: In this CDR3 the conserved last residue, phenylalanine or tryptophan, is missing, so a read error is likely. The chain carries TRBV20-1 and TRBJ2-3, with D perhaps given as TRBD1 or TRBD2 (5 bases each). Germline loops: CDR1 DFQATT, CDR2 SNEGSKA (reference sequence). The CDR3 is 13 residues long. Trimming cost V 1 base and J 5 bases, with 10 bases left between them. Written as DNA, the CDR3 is TGCAGTGCTAGAGTCGGGACCCAAGATACGCAGTATCTT. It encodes CSARVGTQDTQYL.

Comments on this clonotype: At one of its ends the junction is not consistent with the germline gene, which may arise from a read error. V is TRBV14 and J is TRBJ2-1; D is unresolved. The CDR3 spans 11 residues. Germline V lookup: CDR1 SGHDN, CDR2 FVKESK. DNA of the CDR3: TGTGCCAGCAGCCAGACTCGTGAGCAGTCCTTC. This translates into CASSQTREQSF.

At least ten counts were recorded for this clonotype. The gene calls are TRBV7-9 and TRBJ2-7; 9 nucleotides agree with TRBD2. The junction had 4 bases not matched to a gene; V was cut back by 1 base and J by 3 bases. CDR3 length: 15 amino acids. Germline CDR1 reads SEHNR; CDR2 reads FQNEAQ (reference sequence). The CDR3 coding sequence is TGTGCCAGCAGCTTAGGTGCTAGCGGGGTCTACGAGCAGTACTTC. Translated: CASSLGASGVYEQYF.